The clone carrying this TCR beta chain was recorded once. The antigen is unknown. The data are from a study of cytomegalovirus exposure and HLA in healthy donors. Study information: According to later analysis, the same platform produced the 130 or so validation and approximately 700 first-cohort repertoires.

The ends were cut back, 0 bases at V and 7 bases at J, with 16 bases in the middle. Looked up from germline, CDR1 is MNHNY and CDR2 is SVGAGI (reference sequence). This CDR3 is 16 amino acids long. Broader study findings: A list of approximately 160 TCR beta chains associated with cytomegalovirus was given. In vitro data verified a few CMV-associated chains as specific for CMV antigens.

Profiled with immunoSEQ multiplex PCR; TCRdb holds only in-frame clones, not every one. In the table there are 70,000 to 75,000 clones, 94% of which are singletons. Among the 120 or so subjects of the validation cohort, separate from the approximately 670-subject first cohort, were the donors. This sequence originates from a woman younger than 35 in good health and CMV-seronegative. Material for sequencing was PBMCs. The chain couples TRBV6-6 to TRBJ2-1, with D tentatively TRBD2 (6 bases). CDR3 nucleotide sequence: TGTGCCAGCAGTTACTCGTTGGAGGGGATGTGGAATGAGCAGTTCTTC. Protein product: CASSYSLEGMWNEQFF.